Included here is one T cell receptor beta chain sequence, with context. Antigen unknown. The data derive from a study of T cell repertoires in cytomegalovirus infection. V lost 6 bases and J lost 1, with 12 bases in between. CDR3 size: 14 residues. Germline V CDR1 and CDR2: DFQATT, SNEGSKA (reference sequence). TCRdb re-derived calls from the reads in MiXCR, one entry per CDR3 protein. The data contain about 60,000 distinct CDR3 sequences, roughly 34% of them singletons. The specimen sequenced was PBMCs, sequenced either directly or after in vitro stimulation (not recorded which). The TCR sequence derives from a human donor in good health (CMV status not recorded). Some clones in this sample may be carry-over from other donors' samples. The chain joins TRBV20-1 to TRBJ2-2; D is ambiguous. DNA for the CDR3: TGCAGTGCCCGCGTGGGGATGAACACCGGGGAGCTGTTTTTT. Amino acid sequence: CSARVGMNTGELFF.